These 15 T cell receptor beta chains were all obtained from the same sample, sequenced in a study of graft-versus-host responses after intestinal transplantation. These TCRs are of unknown antigen specificity. Clones were sequenced by immunoSEQ multiplex PCR, and TCRdb holds only the in-frame ones, with some missing. Of around 99,000 clones listed, more than 85% are singletons. The material was unstimulated CD8+ T cells sorted from spleen or lymph node cells, obtained before intestinal transplant. All receptors derive from a human donor who received an intestinal transplant.

This clone was counted a few times. The CDR3 DNA follows: TGTGCCAGCGGGGACAGCAGAACAACTAATGAAAAACTGTTTTTT. This codes for CASGDSRTTNEKLFF. The chain links TRBV6-5 to TRBJ1-4; 7 positions match TRBD1. Germline V CDR1 and CDR2: MNHEY, SVGAGI. V was pared by 8 bases and J by 0 bases, with 6 bases of the junction left unmatched. There are 15 residues in the CDR3.

This clone was seen once. The chain couples TRBV7-6 to TRBJ1-6; tentative D call: TRBD1 (5 bases). V gave up 1 base and J gave up 14 bases, with 12 bases separating them. Germline-derived CDR1 and CDR2 are SGHVS and FNYEAQ. The CDR3 is 13 residues long. CDR3 in DNA: TGTGCCAGCAGCTTAGAATGGGGGGAATCCCTCCACTTT. This translates into CASSLEWGESLHF.

This clone was picked up one time. This sequence joins TRBV7-6 and TRBJ2-1; a possible D gene is TRBD2 (7 bases). This CDR3 has 13 residues. The germline V gene encodes CDR1 SGHVS and CDR2 FNYEAQ. Trimming removed 5 bases at V and 6 bases at J, with 11 bases between. The CDR3 reads CASSMGGPNEQFF. The DNA for the CDR3 is TGTGCCAGCAGCATGGGGGGGCCCAATGAGCAGTTCTTC.

This rearrangement joins TRBV30 to TRBJ2-2; D might be TRBD1 (6 bases). The CDR3 has 14 residues. In germline, CDR1 is GTSNPN, CDR2 SVGIG (reference sequence). The V and J ends lost 7 bases and 2 bases respectively, with 14 bases between them. In nucleotides, the CDR3 is TGTGCCTCTTCGGTACAGGGAAACACCGGGGAGCTGTTTTTT. Translated, it gives CASSVQGNTGELFF.

This chain links TRBV18 with TRBJ2-3; no clear D gene. Germline CDR1 is KGHSH and CDR2 is LQKENI. V lost 6 bases, J lost 4 bases, and 11 bases lay in between. The length of the CDR3 is 13 residues. CDR3 loop: CASSPARPDTQYF. The CDR3, as DNA: TGTGCCAGCTCGCCCGCCAGGCCAGATACGCAGTATTTT.

This sequence joins TRBV4-1 and TRBJ1-3; D ambiguous. Germline CDR1 and CDR2: MGHRA and YSYEKL. The CDR3 has 13 amino acids. V was clipped by 1 base and J by 10 bases, with 11 bases between them. CDR3 sequence (DNA): TGCGCCAGCAGCCAAGCCCTCCAGGATACCATATATTTT. Amino acid sequence: CASSQALQDTIYF.

CDR3 residues: CASSLPSLAGAADTQYF. CDR3 nucleotide sequence: TGTGCCAGCAGCTTACCTTCACTAGCGGGGGCAGCAGATACGCAGTATTTT. V and J are TRBV7-6 and TRBJ2-3; 11 nucleotides agree with TRBD2. Losses at the gene ends were 2 bases for V and 4 bases for J; bases not matched to a gene: 8. The CDR3 runs to 17 residues. The germline gives CDR1 SGHVS, CDR2 FNYEAQ.

The V call is TRBV27, the J call TRBJ2-7; TRBD1 aligns across 7 bases. The V gene's germline CDR1 is MNHEY and CDR2 SMNVEV (reference sequence). After removal of 6 bases from V and 0 bases from J, the junction contained 5 bases not matched to a gene. The CDR3 loop spans 14 amino acids. DNA for the CDR3: TGTGCCAGCAGGTTGACAGGGAGCTCCTACGAGCAGTACTTC. Translating it yields CASRLTGSSYEQYF.

A single count supports this clone. This rearrangement joins TRBV5-6 to TRBJ2-5; 7 bases align to TRBD2. The CDR3 covers 15 residues. Trimming removed 3 bases from V and 1 base from J; junction bases left unmatched: 6. Germline V gives CDR1 SGHDT, CDR2 YYEEEE. In nucleotides, the CDR3 is TGTGCCAGCAGCTCCACTCGGGGGGTCCAAGAGACCCAGTACTTC. This encodes CASSSTRGVQETQYF.

This clone was recorded only once. The chain is built from TRBV9 and TRBJ1-3, with 10 bases lining up with TRBD1. The CDR3 spans 19 residues. V lost 0 bases and J lost 1; bases outside the gene matches: 10. Germline V gene data show CDR1 as SGDLS and CDR2 as YYNGEE. The CDR3 bases are TGTGCCAGCAGCGTAGGGACAGGGGGGGTGGTAGGATCTGGAAACACCATATATTTT. Its translation is CASSVGTGGVVGSGNTIYF.

The rearrangement joins TRBV4-3 to TRBJ2-7; D remains ambiguous. The CDR3 consists of 13 residues. CDR1 is LGHNA and CDR2 is YSLEER in the germline V gene. The ends were cut back, 1 base at V and 6 bases at J, with 10 bases in the middle. CDR3 residues: CASSQALLSEQYF. The DNA for the CDR3 is TGCGCCAGCAGCCAAGCCCTTTTGAGCGAGCAGTACTTC.

The chain is built from TRBV30 and TRBJ2-2, with TRBD1 identical over 7 bases. Looked up from germline, CDR1 is GTSNPN and CDR2 is SVGIG (reference sequence). V trimming: 0 bases; J trimming: 5 bases; junction bases outside the gene matches: 9. The CDR3 sequence is 16 residues long. CDR3 residues: CAWSVVQGELTGELFF. The CDR3 DNA reads as TGTGCCTGGAGTGTAGTGCAGGGGGAATTAACCGGGGAGCTGTTTTTT.

The gene calls are TRBV7-8 and TRBJ1-1; 7 nucleotides line up with TRBD1. The CDR3 is 13 amino acids. Trimming took 6 bases from V and 3 from J; bases not matched to a gene: 4. CDR1 is SGHVS and CDR2 is FQNEAQ in the germline V gene. CDR3: CASRHTGDTEAFF. The CDR3 DNA is TGTGCCAGCAGACACACAGGGGACACTGAAGCTTTCTTT.

About this clone: The same CDR3 is also encoded by other DNA sequences in this sample. The chain has TRBV11-2 and TRBJ2-7, with TRBD1 identical over 9 bases. The germline CDR1 and CDR2 sequences are SGHAT and FQNNGV. This CDR3 has 14 amino acids. V lost 2 bases and J lost 3; bases outside the gene matches: 2. For the CDR3, the DNA is TGTGCCAGCAGCTTACCGGGACAGGGCTACGAGCAGTACTTC. Its protein is CASSLPGQGYEQYF. Filled out from reference TRBV11-2 and TRBJ2-7, the complete variable domain reads EAGVAQSPRYKIIEKRQSVAFWCNPISGHATLYWYQQILGQGPKLLIQFQNNGVVDDSQLPKDRFSAERLKGVDSTLKIQPAKLEDSAVYLCASSLPGQGYEQYFGPGTRLTVT.

The count of this clone is one. The chain recombines TRBV11-2 with TRBJ2-5; TRBD2 agrees at 9 bases. Germline CDR1 reads SGHAT; CDR2 reads FQNNGV. Trimming took 0 bases from V and 1 from J; bases not matched to a gene: 6. The CDR3 runs 17 residues. CDR3 amino acids: CASSLDLNSGGQETQYF. CDR3 coding DNA: TGTGCCAGCAGCTTAGATCTTAATAGCGGGGGCCAAGAGACCCAGTACTTC.